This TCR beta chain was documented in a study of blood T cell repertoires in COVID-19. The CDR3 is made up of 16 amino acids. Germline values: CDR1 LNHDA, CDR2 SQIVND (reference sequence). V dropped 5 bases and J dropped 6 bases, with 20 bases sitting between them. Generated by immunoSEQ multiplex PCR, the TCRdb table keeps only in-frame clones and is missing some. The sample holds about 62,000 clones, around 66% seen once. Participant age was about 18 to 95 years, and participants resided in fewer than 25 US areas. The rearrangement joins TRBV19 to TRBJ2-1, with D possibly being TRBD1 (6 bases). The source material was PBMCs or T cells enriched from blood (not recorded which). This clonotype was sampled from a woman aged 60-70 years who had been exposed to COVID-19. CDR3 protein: CASSLTPRLGANEQFF. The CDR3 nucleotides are TGTGCCAGTAGTCTAACCCCAAGGTTGGGGGCCAATGAGCAGTTCTTC.